This is a list of T cell receptor beta chains from one sample in a study of PD-1 blockade in classical Hodgkin lymphoma. Clones were sequenced by immunoSEQ multiplex PCR, and TCRdb holds only the in-frame ones, with some missing. Here the sample spans more than 85,000 clones, 80% to 95% being singletons. Sequenced here: peripheral blood mononuclear cells (PBMCs), sampled before the second cycle of nivolumab. All receptors come from a human donor with classical Hodgkin lymphoma. Both conserved end residues are part of each CDR3. The D gene is left open where the match is weak. Some rows mark clone size as missing; the rest say once, few, many or name a class of expanded clone.

v_call,cdr3_length,j_call,d_call,clone_size,cdr3_aa,cdr3_nt
TRBV27,20,TRBJ2-4,TRBD1,.,CASSINPGQGLGVAKNIQYF,TGTGCCAGCTCCATTAACCCGGGACAGGGTTTGGGGGTAGCCAAAAACATTCAGTACTTC
TRBV4-1,17,TRBJ2-5,TRBD2,.,CASSHDAGTSGQETQYF,TGCGCCAGCAGCCACGACGCCGGGACTAGCGGCCAAGAGACCCAGTACTTC
TRBV30,16,TRBJ2-3,TRBD2,.,CAWSGGLAGVRDTQYF,TGTGCCTGGAGCGGGGGACTAGCGGGAGTGAGGGATACGCAGTATTTT
TRBV12-5,17,TRBJ2-2,TRBD1,.,CASGLARTGRGTGELFF,TGTGCTAGTGGTTTGGCCAGGACAGGGAGAGGCACCGGGGAGCTGTTTTTT
TRBV28,14,TRBJ2-3,TRBD2,.,CASGVAGAGDTQYF,TGTGCCAGCGGAGTAGCGGGAGCCGGGGATACGCAGTATTTT
TRBV30,12,TRBJ1-3,.,.,CAWGGRRNTIYF,TGTGCCTGGGGAGGGCGCAGAAACACCATATATTTT
TRBV15,16,TRBJ1-1,.,.,CATSRGGAAMGTEAFF,TGTGCCACCAGCAGAGGAGGGGCCGCTATGGGCACTGAAGCTTTCTTT
TRBV7-2,14,TRBJ1-2,.,.,CASSLGGGRLGYTF,TGTGCCAGCAGCTTAGGGGGAGGAAGGTTGGGCTACACCTTC
TRBV28,12,TRBJ2-3,.,.,CASIRMGGTQYF,TGTGCCAGCATAAGGATGGGGGGTACGCAGTATTTT
TRBV7-9,17,TRBJ2-1,.,.,CASSLSRGEVRSNEQFF,TGTGCCAGCAGCTTATCCAGGGGGGAAGTCAGGAGCAATGAGCAGTTCTTC
TRBV7-6,14,TRBJ2-7,.,.,CASSLTPTGYEQYF,TGTGCCAGCAGCTTAACCCCCACAGGTTACGAGCAGTACTTC
TRBV9,13,TRBJ1-2,TRBD1,.,CASSDRQGKGYTF,TGTGCCAGCAGCGATCGACAGGGAAAGGGCTACACCTTC
TRBV27,11,TRBJ1-3,.,.,CASRLGETIYF,TGTGCCAGTAGGCTGGGGGAGACCATATATTTT
TRBV19,15,TRBJ1-2,.,.,CASSIQHRENYGYTF,TGTGCCAGTAGTATACAGCACAGGGAGAACTATGGCTACACCTTC
TRBV27,15,TRBJ1-4,TRBD1,.,CASSLLGTGNEKLFF,TGTGCCAGCAGTTTATTAGGGACAGGGAATGAAAAACTGTTTTTT
TRBV19,13,TRBJ2-7,.,once,CASSTVGTYEQYF,TGTGCCAGTAGTACGGTGGGGACCTACGAGCAGTACTTC
TRBV28,12,TRBJ1-2,.,.,CASSPGYGGYTF,TGTGCCAGCAGCCCCGGGTATGGGGGCTACACCTTC
TRBV28,16,TRBJ1-2,TRBD1,few,CASSTTRQGPNYGYTF,TGTGCCAGCAGCACCACCCGACAGGGCCCTAACTATGGCTACACCTTC
TRBV9,18,TRBJ1-3,TRBD1,.,CASSGRPMTGSPSNTIYF,TGTGCCAGCAGCGGACGCCCCATGACAGGGAGTCCCTCAAACACCATATATTTT
TRBV6-5,14,TRBJ2-5,.,once,CASSYSVVQETQYF,TGTGCCAGCAGTTACTCGGTAGTTCAAGAGACCCAGTACTTC
TRBV19,14,TRBJ1-1,.,.,CASSIGSSNTEAFF,TGTGCCAGTAGTATAGGGAGCTCGAACACTGAAGCTTTCTTT
TRBV5-1,12,TRBJ2-7,.,.,CASSLVPSEQYF,TGCGCCAGCAGCTTGGTACCCTCCGAGCAGTACTTC